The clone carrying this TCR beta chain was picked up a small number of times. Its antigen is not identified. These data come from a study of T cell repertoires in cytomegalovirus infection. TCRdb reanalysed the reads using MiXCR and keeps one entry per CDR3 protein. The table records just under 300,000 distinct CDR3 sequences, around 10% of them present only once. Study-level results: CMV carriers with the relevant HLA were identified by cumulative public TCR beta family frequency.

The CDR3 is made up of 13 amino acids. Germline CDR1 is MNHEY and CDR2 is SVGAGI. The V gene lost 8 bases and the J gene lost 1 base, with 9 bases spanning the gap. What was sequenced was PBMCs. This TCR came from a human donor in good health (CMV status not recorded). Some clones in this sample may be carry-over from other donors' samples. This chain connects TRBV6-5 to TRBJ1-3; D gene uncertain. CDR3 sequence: CASWRASGNTIYF. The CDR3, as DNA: TGTGCCAGCTGGAGGGCTTCTGGAAACACCATATATTTT.